This TCR beta chain was identified during a study of T cell repertoires in cytomegalovirus infection. TCRdb itself ran the reads through MiXCR, one entry per CDR3 protein. The sample lists 300,000 to 400,000 distinct CDR3 sequences; just under 30% were seen once. This CDR3 region has 17 residues. Germline V CDR1 and CDR2: SGHTA, FQGNSA. The ends lost 2 bases at V and 3 bases at J; junction bases unmatched: 12. This clonotype was found many times. Its target is not known. The V and J genes are TRBV7-2 and TRBJ2-5, with 7 bases fitting TRBD2. This TCR was sampled from a human donor in good health (CMV status not recorded). Some clones in this sample may be carry-over from other donors' samples. Sequencing used cultured PBMCs, obtained from culture after CMV antigen stimulation. Written as DNA, the CDR3 is TGTGCCAGCAGCTTAACCACGGGAGGCCCACTCAAAGAGACCCAGTACTTC. Its protein is CASSLTTGGPLKETQYF.